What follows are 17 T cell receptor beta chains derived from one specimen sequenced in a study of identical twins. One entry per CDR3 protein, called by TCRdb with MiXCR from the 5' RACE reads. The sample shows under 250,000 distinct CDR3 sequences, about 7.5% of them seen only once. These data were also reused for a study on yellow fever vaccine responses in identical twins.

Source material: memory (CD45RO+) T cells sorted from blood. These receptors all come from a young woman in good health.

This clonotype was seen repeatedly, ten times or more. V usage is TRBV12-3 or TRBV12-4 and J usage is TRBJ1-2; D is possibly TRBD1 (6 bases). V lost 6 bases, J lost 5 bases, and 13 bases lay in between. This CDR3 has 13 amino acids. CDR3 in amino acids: CASSLGGAYGYTF. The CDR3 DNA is TGTGCCAGCAGCTTGGGGGGCGCGTATGGCTACACCTTC.

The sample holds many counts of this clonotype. The CDR3 sequence is CAISTTSSYEQYF. The CDR3 bases are TGTGCCATCAGCACAACTAGCTCCTACGAGCAGTACTTC. This rearrangement joins TRBV10-3 to TRBJ2-7, with a possible D match to TRBD2 (5 bases). From germline, CDR1 is ENHRY and CDR2 SYGVKD. The V gene lost 6 bases and the J gene lost 0 bases, with 9 bases spanning the gap. The CDR3 loop spans 13 amino acids.

Here the CDR3 DNA reads TGTGCCAGCTCACCAACCCATCAGGGTGTCGGCTCCGAGCAGTACTTC. Amino acids: CASSPTHQGVGSEQYF. J is TRBJ2-7 and V is TRBV18; maybe TRBD1 (5 bases). Trimming cost V 2 bases and J 6 bases, with 20 bases left between them. CDR3 length: 16 residues. The germline CDR1 and CDR2 sequences are KGHSH and LQKENI.

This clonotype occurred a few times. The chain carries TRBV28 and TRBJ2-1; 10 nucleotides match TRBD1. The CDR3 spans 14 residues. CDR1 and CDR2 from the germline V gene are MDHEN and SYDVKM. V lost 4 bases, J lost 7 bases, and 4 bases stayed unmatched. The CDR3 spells CASSSTGGWNEQFF. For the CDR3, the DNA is TGTGCCAGCAGTTCGACAGGGGGCTGGAATGAGCAGTTCTTC.

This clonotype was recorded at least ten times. This chain's CDR3 is CASSPINEQYF. Here the CDR3 DNA reads TGTGCCAGCAGCCCTATAAACGAGCAGTACTTC. J is TRBJ2-7 and V is TRBV3-1; D uncertain. This CDR3 region has 11 residues. Trimming removed 4 bases from V and 5 bases from J, with 6 bases in between. CDR1 and CDR2 from the germline V gene are LGHDT and YNNKEL (reference sequence).

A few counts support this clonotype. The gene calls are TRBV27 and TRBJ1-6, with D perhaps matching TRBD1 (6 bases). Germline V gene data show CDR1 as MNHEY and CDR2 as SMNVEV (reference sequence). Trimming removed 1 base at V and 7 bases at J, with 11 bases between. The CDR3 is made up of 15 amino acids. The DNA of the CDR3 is TGTGCCAGCAGTTTATACAGGGCCTCGAATTCACCCCTCCACTTT. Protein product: CASSLYRASNSPLHF.

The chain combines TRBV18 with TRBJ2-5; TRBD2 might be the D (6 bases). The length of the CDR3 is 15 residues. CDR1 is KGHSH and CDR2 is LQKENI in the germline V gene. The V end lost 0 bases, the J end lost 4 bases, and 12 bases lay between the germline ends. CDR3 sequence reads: CASSPPPGVAETQYF. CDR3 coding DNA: TGTGCCAGCTCACCACCCCCGGGGGTGGCAGAGACCCAGTACTTC. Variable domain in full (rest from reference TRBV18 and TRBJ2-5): NAGVMQNPRHLVRRRGQEARLRCSPMKGHSHVYWYRQLPEEGLKFMVYLQKENIIDESGMPKERFSAEFPKEGPSILRIQQVVRGDSAAYFCASSPPPGVAETQYFGPGTRLLVL.

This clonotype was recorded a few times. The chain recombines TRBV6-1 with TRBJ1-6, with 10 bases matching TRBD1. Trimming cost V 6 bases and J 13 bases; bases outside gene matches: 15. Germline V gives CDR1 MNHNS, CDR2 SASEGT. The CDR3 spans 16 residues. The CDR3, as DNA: TGTGCCAGCAGCCCTTTGCCGGGACAGGGGAATTTGCCCCTCCACTTT. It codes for CASSPLPGQGNLPLHF.

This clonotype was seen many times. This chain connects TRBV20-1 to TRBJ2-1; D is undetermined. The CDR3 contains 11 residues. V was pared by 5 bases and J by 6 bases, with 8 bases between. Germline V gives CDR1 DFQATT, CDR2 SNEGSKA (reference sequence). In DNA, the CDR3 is TGCAGTGCTTTGTACTTCAATGAGCAGTTCTTC. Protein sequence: CSALYFNEQFF.

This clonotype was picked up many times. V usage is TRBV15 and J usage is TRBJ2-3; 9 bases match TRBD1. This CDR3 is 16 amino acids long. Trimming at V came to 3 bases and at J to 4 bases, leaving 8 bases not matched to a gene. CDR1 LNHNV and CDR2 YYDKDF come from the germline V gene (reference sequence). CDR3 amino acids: CATSREVGQGADTQYF. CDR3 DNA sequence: TGTGCCACCAGCAGGGAGGTGGGACAGGGCGCAGATACGCAGTATTTT.

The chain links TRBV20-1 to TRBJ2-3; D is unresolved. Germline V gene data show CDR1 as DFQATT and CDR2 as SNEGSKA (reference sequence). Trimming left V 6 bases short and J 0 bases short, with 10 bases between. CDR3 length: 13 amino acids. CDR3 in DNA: TGCAGTGCACCTCCGCCTAGCACAGATACGCAGTATTTT. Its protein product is CSAPPPSTDTQYF.

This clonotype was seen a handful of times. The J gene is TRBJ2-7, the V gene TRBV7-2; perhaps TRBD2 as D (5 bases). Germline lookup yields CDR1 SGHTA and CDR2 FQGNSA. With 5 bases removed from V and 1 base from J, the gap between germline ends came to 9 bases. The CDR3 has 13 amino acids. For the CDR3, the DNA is TGTGCCAGCAGCGCGAGGGTTTCCTACGAGCAGTACTTC. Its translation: CASSARVSYEQYF.

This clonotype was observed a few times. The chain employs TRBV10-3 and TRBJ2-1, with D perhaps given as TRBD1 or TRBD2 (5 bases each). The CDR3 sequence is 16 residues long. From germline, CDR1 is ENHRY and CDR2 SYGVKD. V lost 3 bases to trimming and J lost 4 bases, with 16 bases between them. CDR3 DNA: TGTGCCATCAGTGAATCGGCAGGGTCGGGGTACAATGAGCAGTTCTTC. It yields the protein CAISESAGSGYNEQFF.

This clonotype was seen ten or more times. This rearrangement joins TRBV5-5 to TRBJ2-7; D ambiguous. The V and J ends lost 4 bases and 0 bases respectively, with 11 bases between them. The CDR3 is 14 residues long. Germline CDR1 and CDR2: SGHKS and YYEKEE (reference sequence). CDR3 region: CASSPVDFSYEQYF. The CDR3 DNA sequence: TGTGCCAGCAGCCCGGTCGATTTCTCCTACGAGCAGTACTTC.

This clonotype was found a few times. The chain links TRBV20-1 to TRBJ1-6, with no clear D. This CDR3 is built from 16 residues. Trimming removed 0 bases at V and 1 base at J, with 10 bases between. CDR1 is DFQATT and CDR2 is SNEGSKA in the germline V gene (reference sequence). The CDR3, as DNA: TGCAGTGCTAGAGATGGGAAAAGGTCCTATAATTCACCCCTCCACTTT. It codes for CSARDGKRSYNSPLHF.

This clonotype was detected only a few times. The CDR3, as DNA: TGTGCCAGCAGCCAAGTCCGCCTGGAGACCCAGTACTTC. The encoded protein is CASSQVRLETQYF. V usage is TRBV3-1 and J usage is TRBJ2-5; D gene uncertain. Germline CDR1 LGHDT, CDR2 YNNKEL (reference sequence). The ends were cut back, 1 base at V and 5 bases at J, with 8 bases in the middle. The CDR3 is made up of 13 amino acids.

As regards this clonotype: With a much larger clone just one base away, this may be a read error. The CDR3 bases are TGTGCCAGCAGCTCTTCTCTAGCGGGAGAATACAAAGAGCAGTTCTTC. Encoded protein: CASSSSLAGEYKEQFF. This chain joins TRBV12-3 or TRBV12-4 and TRBJ2-1; 10 nucleotides align to TRBD2. The CDR3 contains 16 residues.